This T cell receptor (beta chain) was recovered during a study of blood T cell repertoires in COVID-19. The wider study: Samples came from the United States, Italy and Spain, spanning acute and convalescent COVID-19. In each case, the material was cDNA or gDNA derived from T cells, B-cell-depleted T cells, or PBMCs.

CDR3 length equals 16 residues. The germline V gene encodes CDR1 MNHEY and CDR2 SVGEGT. Trimming cost V 0 bases and J 4 bases, with 15 bases left between them. In the authors' methods: Amplification from reference gene primers served as the basis for estimated nucleated cell counts. The assay was immunoSEQ multiplex PCR, and TCRdb's table has in-frame clones only and misses some. V, J and clone size reflect that table, while D and trimming were determined from the DNA. The data hold about 200,000 clones, with around 82% observed a single time. The chain employs TRBV6-2 or TRBV6-3 and TRBJ1-2, with D perhaps TRBD1 (5 bases). Input material: peripheral blood. The receptor's source is a woman in her 40s with active or convalescent COVID-19. The DNA for the CDR3 is TGTGCCAGCAGTTACTCAACTACCGACAGTCCCTATGGCTACACCTTC. This gives the protein CASSYSTTDSPYGYTF.